This TCR beta chain was obtained from a study of beta chain features in type 1 diabetes. What was sequenced were expressed TCRB transcripts, since all of the isolated RNA had been reverse transcribed. TCRdb's copy holds only in-frame clones and misses some; the assay was immunoSEQ multiplex PCR. The top ten hold 0.065% of the sample, which has more than 85,000 clones, about two fifths seen once. This clone was seen a few times. This receptor was obtained from a woman younger than 30 in good health. Specimen: stem cell memory CD4+ T cells from blood.

CDR3: CASRVGRGGYNEQFF. The CDR3 nucleotides are TGTGCCAGTAGAGTGGGGCGCGGTGGGTACAATGAGCAGTTCTTC. The chain links TRBV19 to TRBJ2-1; D possibly corresponds to TRBD1 (5 bases). The CDR3 sequence is 15 residues long. V was clipped by 6 bases and J by 4 bases, with 16 bases between them. Germline V gene sequence: CDR1 LNHDA, CDR2 SQIVND (reference sequence).